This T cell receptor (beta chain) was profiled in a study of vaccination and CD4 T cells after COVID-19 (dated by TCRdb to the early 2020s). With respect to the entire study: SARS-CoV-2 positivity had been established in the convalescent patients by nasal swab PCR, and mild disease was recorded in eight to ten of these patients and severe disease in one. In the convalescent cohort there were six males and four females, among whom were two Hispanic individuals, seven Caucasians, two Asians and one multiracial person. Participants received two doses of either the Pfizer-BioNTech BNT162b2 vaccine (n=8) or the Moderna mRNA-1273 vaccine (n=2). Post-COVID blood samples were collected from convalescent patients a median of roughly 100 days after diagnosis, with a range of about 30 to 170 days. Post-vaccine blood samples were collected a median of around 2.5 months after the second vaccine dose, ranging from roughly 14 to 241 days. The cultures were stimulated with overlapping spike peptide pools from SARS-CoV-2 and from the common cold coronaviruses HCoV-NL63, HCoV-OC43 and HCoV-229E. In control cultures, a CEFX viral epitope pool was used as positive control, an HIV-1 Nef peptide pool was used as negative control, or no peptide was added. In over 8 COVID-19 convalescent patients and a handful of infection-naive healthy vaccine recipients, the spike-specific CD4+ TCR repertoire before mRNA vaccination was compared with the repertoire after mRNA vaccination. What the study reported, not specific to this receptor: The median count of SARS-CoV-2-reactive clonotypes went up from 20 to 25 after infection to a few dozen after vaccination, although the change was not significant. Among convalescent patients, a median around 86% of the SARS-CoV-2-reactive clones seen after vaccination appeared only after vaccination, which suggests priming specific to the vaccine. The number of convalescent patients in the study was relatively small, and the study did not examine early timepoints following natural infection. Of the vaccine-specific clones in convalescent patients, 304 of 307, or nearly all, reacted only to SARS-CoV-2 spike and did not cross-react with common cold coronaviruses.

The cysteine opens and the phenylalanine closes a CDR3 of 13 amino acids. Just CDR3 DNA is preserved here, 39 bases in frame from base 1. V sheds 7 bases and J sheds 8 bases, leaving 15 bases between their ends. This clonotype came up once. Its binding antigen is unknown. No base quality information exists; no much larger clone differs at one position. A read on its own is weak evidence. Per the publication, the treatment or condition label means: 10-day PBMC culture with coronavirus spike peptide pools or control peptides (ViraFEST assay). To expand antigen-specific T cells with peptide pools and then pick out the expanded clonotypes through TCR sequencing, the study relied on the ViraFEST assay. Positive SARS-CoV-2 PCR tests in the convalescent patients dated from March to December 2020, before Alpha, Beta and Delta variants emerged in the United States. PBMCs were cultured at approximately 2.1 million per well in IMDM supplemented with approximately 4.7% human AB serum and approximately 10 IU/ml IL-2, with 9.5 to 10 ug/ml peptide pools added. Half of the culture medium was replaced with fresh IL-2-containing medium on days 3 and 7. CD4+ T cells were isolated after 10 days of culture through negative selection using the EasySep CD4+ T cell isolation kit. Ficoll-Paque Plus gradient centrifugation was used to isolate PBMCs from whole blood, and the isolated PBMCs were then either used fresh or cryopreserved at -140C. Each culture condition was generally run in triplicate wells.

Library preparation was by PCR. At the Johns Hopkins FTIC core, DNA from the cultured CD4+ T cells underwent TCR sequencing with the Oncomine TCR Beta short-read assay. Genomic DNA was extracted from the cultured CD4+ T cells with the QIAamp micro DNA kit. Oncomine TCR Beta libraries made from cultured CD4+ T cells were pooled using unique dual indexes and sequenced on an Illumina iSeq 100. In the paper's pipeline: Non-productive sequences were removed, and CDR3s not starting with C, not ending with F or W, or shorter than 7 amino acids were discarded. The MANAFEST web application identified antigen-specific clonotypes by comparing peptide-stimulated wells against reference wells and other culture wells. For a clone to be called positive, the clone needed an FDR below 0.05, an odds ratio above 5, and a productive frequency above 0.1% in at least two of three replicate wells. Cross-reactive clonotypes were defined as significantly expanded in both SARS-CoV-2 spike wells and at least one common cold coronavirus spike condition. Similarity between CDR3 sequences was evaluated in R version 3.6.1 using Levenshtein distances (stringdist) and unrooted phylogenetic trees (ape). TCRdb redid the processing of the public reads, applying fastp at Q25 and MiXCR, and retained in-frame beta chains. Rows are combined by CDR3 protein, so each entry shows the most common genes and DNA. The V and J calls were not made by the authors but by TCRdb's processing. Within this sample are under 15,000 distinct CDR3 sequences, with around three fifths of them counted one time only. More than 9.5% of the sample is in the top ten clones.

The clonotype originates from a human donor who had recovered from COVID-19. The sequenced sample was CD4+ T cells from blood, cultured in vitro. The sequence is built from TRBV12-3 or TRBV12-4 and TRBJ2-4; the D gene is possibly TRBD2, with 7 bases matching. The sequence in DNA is TGTGCCAGCATCCGCGGGGGCGCCGACATTCAGTACTTC. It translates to CASIRGGADIQYF.